This is a list of T cell receptor beta chains from one sample in a study of siplizumab effects on memory and regulatory T cells. TCRdb's table, derived via immunoSEQ multiplex PCR, lists solely in-frame clones and lacks some. The repertoire holds tens of thousands of clones, with roughly nine tenths as singletons. Sequencing input: naive CD4+ T cells sorted from blood. The receptors stem from a human donor in good health. Both conserved end residues are part of each CDR3. Fields, in order: D gene, J gene, clone size, V gene, CDR3 protein, CDR3 DNA. A D gene is named only where the DNA matches it firmly. Expanded clones get a size class; other rows say once, few or many, or leave the size out.

d_call: .
j_call: TRBJ2-5
clone_size: .
v_call: TRBV19
cdr3_aa: CASSTQRNLGETQYF
cdr3_nt: TGTGCCAGTAGTACCCAGCGGAACCTCGGTGAGACCCAGTACTTC

d_call: .
j_call: TRBJ2-1
clone_size: once
v_call: TRBV9
cdr3_aa: CASSRSSPYNEQFF
cdr3_nt: TGTGCCAGCAGCAGATCTTCCCCCTACAATGAGCAGTTCTTC

d_call: .
j_call: TRBJ2-7
clone_size: .
v_call: TRBV4-1
cdr3_aa: CASSQVGGGRSFEQYF
cdr3_nt: TGCGCCAGCAGCCAAGTAGGGGGCGGGAGGAGTTTCGAGCAGTACTTC

d_call: TRBD2
j_call: TRBJ2-1
clone_size: .
v_call: TRBV5-1
cdr3_aa: CASSLVAGGNEQFF
cdr3_nt: TGCGCCAGCAGCTTGGTAGCGGGAGGGAATGAGCAGTTCTTC

d_call: .
j_call: TRBJ1-1
clone_size: .
v_call: TRBV11-2
cdr3_aa: CASSLPGDTEAFF
cdr3_nt: TGTGCCAGCAGCTTGCCGGGGGACACTGAAGCTTTCTTT

d_call: .
j_call: TRBJ2-7
clone_size: .
v_call: TRBV7-9
cdr3_aa: CASSPGTPIYEQYF
cdr3_nt: TGTGCCAGCAGCCCTGGGACACCGATCTACGAGCAGTACTTC

d_call: .
j_call: TRBJ2-5
clone_size: .
v_call: TRBV5-6
cdr3_aa: CASSLSGVRETQYF
cdr3_nt: TGTGCCAGCAGCTTGAGCGGAGTTAGGGAGACCCAGTACTTC

d_call: .
j_call: TRBJ2-1
clone_size: .
v_call: TRBV9
cdr3_aa: CASSVTGPPINEQFF
cdr3_nt: TGTGCCAGCAGCGTAACGGGACCGCCGATCAATGAGCAGTTCTTC

d_call: .
j_call: TRBJ2-1
clone_size: .
v_call: TRBV6-6
cdr3_aa: CASTGRVGYNEQFF
cdr3_nt: TGTGCCAGCACGGGCAGGGTTGGCTACAATGAGCAGTTCTTC

d_call: .
j_call: TRBJ2-3
clone_size: .
v_call: TRBV4-1
cdr3_aa: CASRYTAGTRSTDTQYF
cdr3_nt: TGCGCCAGCAGATACACCGCCGGGACTCGAAGCACAGATACGCAGTATTTT

d_call: .
j_call: TRBJ2-2
clone_size: .
v_call: TRBV6-5
cdr3_aa: CASSLGPDANTGELFF
cdr3_nt: TGTGCCAGCAGTTTAGGTCCAGACGCGAACACCGGGGAGCTGTTTTTT

d_call: TRBD1
j_call: TRBJ2-5
clone_size: .
v_call: TRBV28
cdr3_aa: CASSLTVRGQETQYF
cdr3_nt: TGTGCCAGCAGTTTAACTGTCAGGGGGCAAGAGACCCAGTACTTC

d_call: TRBD2
j_call: TRBJ2-2
clone_size: once
v_call: TRBV2
cdr3_aa: CASRGLASITNTGELFF
cdr3_nt: TGTGCCAGCAGAGGACTAGCGAGCATTACGAACACCGGGGAGCTGTTTTTT

d_call: .
j_call: TRBJ1-5
clone_size: .
v_call: TRBV6-5
cdr3_aa: CASSAYSNQPQHF
cdr3_nt: TGTGCCAGCAGCGCCTATAGCAATCAGCCCCAGCATTTT

d_call: .
j_call: TRBJ1-1
clone_size: .
v_call: TRBV5-1
cdr3_aa: CASSPTGRGNTEAFF
cdr3_nt: TGCGCCAGCAGCCCTACAGGGAGGGGGAACACTGAAGCTTTCTTT

d_call: .
j_call: TRBJ2-7
clone_size: .
v_call: TRBV6-6
cdr3_aa: CASSYTGRTYEQYF
cdr3_nt: TGTGCCAGCAGTTACACAGGGAGGACTTACGAGCAGTACTTC

d_call: TRBD1
j_call: TRBJ1-2
clone_size: once
v_call: TRBV11-2
cdr3_aa: CASSPIRTGPNYGYTF
cdr3_nt: TGTGCCAGCAGCCCAATCCGGACAGGGCCTAACTATGGCTACACCTTC

d_call: TRBD1
j_call: TRBJ1-5
clone_size: .
v_call: TRBV7-9
cdr3_aa: CASSPTGGGNQPQHF
cdr3_nt: TGTGCCAGCAGCCCGACAGGGGGTGGGAATCAGCCCCAGCATTTT

d_call: .
j_call: TRBJ2-7
clone_size: .
v_call: TRBV25-1
cdr3_aa: CASSESGLSTHEQYF
cdr3_nt: TGTGCCAGCAGTGAGTCAGGGTTATCTACCCACGAGCAGTACTTC

d_call: .
j_call: TRBJ2-1
clone_size: .
v_call: TRBV21-1
cdr3_aa: CASSKAGSGGDNEQFF
cdr3_nt: TGTGCCAGCAGCAAAGCGGGAAGCGGGGGCGACAATGAGCAGTTCTTC

d_call: TRBD1
j_call: TRBJ1-1
clone_size: .
v_call: TRBV5-6
cdr3_aa: CASSGDRVGEAFF
cdr3_nt: TGTGCCAGCAGCGGGGACAGGGTGGGTGAAGCTTTCTTT

d_call: .
j_call: TRBJ2-5
clone_size: .
v_call: TRBV7-7
cdr3_aa: CASSLGGQTKETQYF
cdr3_nt: TGTGCTAGCAGCTTAGGGGGTCAGACAAAAGAGACCCAGTACTTC

d_call: .
j_call: TRBJ1-2
clone_size: .
v_call: TRBV7-8
cdr3_aa: CASSLVGRRGGYTF
cdr3_nt: TGTGCCAGCAGCTTAGTGGGCAGGCGGGGAGGCTACACCTTC

d_call: .
j_call: TRBJ2-6
clone_size: .
v_call: TRBV21-1
cdr3_aa: CASSTRGDYCSSGANVLTF
cdr3_nt: TGTGCCAGCAGCACCCGAGGAGACTATTGCAGCTCTGGGGCCAACGTCCTGACTTTC

d_call: .
j_call: TRBJ2-5
clone_size: once
v_call: TRBV5-1
cdr3_aa: CASSRTRQETQYF
cdr3_nt: TGCGCCAGCAGTCGGACGCGGCAAGAGACCCAGTACTTC

d_call: .
j_call: TRBJ2-2
clone_size: .
v_call: TRBV2
cdr3_aa: CASRGVETGELFF
cdr3_nt: TGTGCCAGCAGGGGGGTTGAGACCGGGGAGCTGTTTTTT

d_call: .
j_call: TRBJ1-1
clone_size: few
v_call: TRBV7-9
cdr3_aa: CASSYALNEAFF
cdr3_nt: TGTGCCAGCAGCTACGCATTGAACGAAGCTTTCTTT

d_call: .
j_call: TRBJ1-1
clone_size: .
v_call: TRBV6-5
cdr3_aa: CASSYARVNTEAFF
cdr3_nt: TGTGCCAGCAGTTATGCCAGGGTTAACACTGAAGCTTTCTTT

d_call: TRBD2
j_call: TRBJ2-1
clone_size: once
v_call: TRBV5-1
cdr3_aa: CASSLLAGGRGEQFF
cdr3_nt: TGCGCCAGCAGCCTATTAGCGGGAGGGAGGGGTGAGCAGTTCTTC

d_call: TRBD2
j_call: TRBJ2-3
clone_size: once
v_call: TRBV29-1
cdr3_aa: CSVLAGTSTDTQYF
cdr3_nt: TGCAGCGTACTAGCGGGAACTAGCACAGATACGCAGTATTTT

d_call: .
j_call: TRBJ2-5
clone_size: .
v_call: TRBV7-9
cdr3_aa: CASSPQGETQYF
cdr3_nt: TGTGCCAGCAGCCCGCAAGGAGAGACCCAGTACTTC

d_call: .
j_call: TRBJ1-3
clone_size: .
v_call: TRBV10-3
cdr3_aa: CAISEGRNTIYF
cdr3_nt: TGTGCCATCAGTGAGGGGAGAAACACCATATATTTT

d_call: TRBD2
j_call: TRBJ2-1
clone_size: .
v_call: TRBV2
cdr3_aa: CASLTSGVSNEQFF
cdr3_nt: TGTGCCAGCCTGACTAGCGGGGTTTCCAATGAGCAGTTCTTC

d_call: TRBD1
j_call: TRBJ1-2
clone_size: .
v_call: TRBV5-4
cdr3_aa: CASSFSLTGTGGGYTF
cdr3_nt: TGTGCCAGCAGCTTTTCACTTACCGGGACAGGGGGCGGCTACACCTTC

d_call: .
j_call: TRBJ1-1
clone_size: few
v_call: TRBV4-1
cdr3_aa: CASSQQQGMNTEAFF
cdr3_nt: TGCGCCAGCAGCCAGCAACAGGGTATGAACACTGAAGCTTTCTTT

d_call: TRBD1
j_call: TRBJ1-1
clone_size: .
v_call: TRBV5-1
cdr3_aa: CASSSQGARTEAFF
cdr3_nt: TGCGCCAGCAGCTCGCAGGGGGCGCGTACTGAAGCTTTCTTT

d_call: TRBD1
j_call: TRBJ2-1
clone_size: .
v_call: TRBV15
cdr3_aa: CATSRSRGQGYNEQFF
cdr3_nt: TGTGCCACCAGCAGGTCCAGGGGACAGGGCTACAATGAGCAGTTCTTC

d_call: TRBD1
j_call: TRBJ2-2
clone_size: .
v_call: TRBV15
cdr3_aa: CATRGQAPGELFF
cdr3_nt: TGTGCCACCAGAGGACAGGCCCCCGGGGAGCTGTTTTTT

d_call: .
j_call: TRBJ2-2
clone_size: .
v_call: TRBV5-1
cdr3_aa: CASSEIPTGELFF
cdr3_nt: TGCGCCAGCAGCGAAATCCCCACCGGGGAGCTGTTTTTT

d_call: .
j_call: TRBJ1-1
clone_size: .
v_call: TRBV6-1
cdr3_aa: CASSDPGGGFGTEAFF
cdr3_nt: TGTGCCAGCAGTGACCCTGGGGGTGGATTTGGCACTGAAGCTTTCTTT

d_call: .
j_call: TRBJ1-2
clone_size: few
v_call: TRBV5-4
cdr3_aa: CASSFRRGYTF
cdr3_nt: TGTGCCAGCAGCTTCCGGCGTGGCTACACCTTC

d_call: .
j_call: TRBJ2-1
clone_size: .
v_call: TRBV5-1
cdr3_aa: CASSPIASSSYNEQFF
cdr3_nt: TGCGCCAGCAGCCCGATCGCGTCTAGCTCCTACAATGAGCAGTTCTTC

d_call: .
j_call: TRBJ2-3
clone_size: .
v_call: TRBV6-1
cdr3_aa: CASSPLGGFTDTQYF
cdr3_nt: TGTGCCAGCAGTCCTCTGGGCGGGTTCACAGATACGCAGTATTTT

d_call: .
j_call: TRBJ2-7
clone_size: .
v_call: TRBV5-1
cdr3_aa: CASKFDEGEQYF
cdr3_nt: TGCGCCAGCAAATTCGACGAGGGCGAGCAGTACTTC

d_call: .
j_call: TRBJ1-4
clone_size: .
v_call: TRBV19
cdr3_aa: CASSIDPYEKLFF
cdr3_nt: TGTGCCAGTAGTATAGATCCCTATGAAAAACTGTTTTTT

d_call: .
j_call: TRBJ1-3
clone_size: .
v_call: TRBV5-4
cdr3_aa: CASSFYPGTHSLSGNTIYF
cdr3_nt: TGTGCCAGCAGCTTCTACCCGGGGACTCATTCCCTCTCTGGAAACACCATATATTTT

d_call: .
j_call: TRBJ2-7
clone_size: once
v_call: TRBV6-5
cdr3_aa: CASRSSAYEQYF
cdr3_nt: TGTGCCAGCAGGAGCTCGGCCTACGAGCAGTACTTC

d_call: TRBD1
j_call: TRBJ2-2
clone_size: few
v_call: TRBV5-1
cdr3_aa: CASSSGTGTGELFF
cdr3_nt: TGCGCCAGCAGCTCCGGGACAGGGACCGGGGAGCTGTTTTTT

d_call: TRBD2
j_call: TRBJ2-7
clone_size: .
v_call: TRBV4-1
cdr3_aa: CASSQAIAGGSSYEQYF
cdr3_nt: TGCGCCAGCAGCCAAGCGATTGCGGGGGGAAGCTCCTACGAGCAGTACTTC

d_call: .
j_call: TRBJ2-3
clone_size: .
v_call: TRBV10-3
cdr3_aa: CAISTTGSTDTQYF
cdr3_nt: TGTGCCATCAGTACGACAGGTAGCACAGATACGCAGTATTTT

d_call: .
j_call: TRBJ2-7
clone_size: .
v_call: TRBV11-2
cdr3_aa: CASSLARNEQYF
cdr3_nt: TGTGCCAGCAGCTTAGCCCGAAACGAGCAGTACTTC

d_call: TRBD1
j_call: TRBJ2-2
clone_size: .
v_call: TRBV5-1
cdr3_aa: CASSLLGGSTGELFF
cdr3_nt: TGCGCCAGCAGCTTGCTAGGGGGCTCCACCGGGGAGCTGTTTTTT

d_call: .
j_call: TRBJ2-1
clone_size: .
v_call: TRBV27
cdr3_aa: CASTRSSNNEQFF
cdr3_nt: TGTGCCAGCACCCGCAGTAGTAATAATGAGCAGTTCTTC

d_call: TRBD2
j_call: TRBJ2-7
clone_size: .
v_call: TRBV5-6
cdr3_aa: CASSHSGTYGRDEQYF
cdr3_nt: TGTGCCAGCAGCCACAGCGGGACGTACGGGAGGGACGAGCAGTACTTC

d_call: .
j_call: TRBJ1-1
clone_size: once
v_call: TRBV5-4
cdr3_aa: CASSQPDTAFF
cdr3_nt: TGTGCCAGCAGTCAGCCGGACACCGCTTTCTTT